The 30 T cell receptor beta chains presented below share a single source sample, sequenced in a study of cytomegalovirus exposure and HLA in healthy donors. The PCR contained 60 Vbeta and 13 Jbeta primers. Some clones are missing from TCRdb's copy, which holds only in-frame ones; the method was immunoSEQ multiplex PCR. In the table there are 150,000 to 200,000 clones, about 80% of which are singletons. The sequenced sample consisted of PBMCs. The receptors originated from a man aged 40-55 years in good health and CMV-seropositive.

Here the CDR3 DNA reads TGTGCCAGCAGGAAGGGACAGGAGGCAATGTACGAGCAGTACTTC. This codes for CASRKGQEAMYEQYF. The chain combines TRBV6-1 with TRBJ2-7, with 8 bases that match TRBD1. V gave up 6 bases and J gave up 4 bases; unmatched junction bases: 11. The V gene's germline CDR1 is MNHNS and CDR2 SASEGT. This CDR3 has 15 amino acids.

The chain combines TRBV2 with TRBJ2-6; D might be TRBD2 (6 bases). This CDR3 spans 15 amino acids. The V end lost 6 bases, the J end lost 0 bases, and 9 bases lay between the germline ends. The V gene's germline CDR1 is SNHLY and CDR2 FYNNEI. The CDR3 sequence: CASREGFSGANVLTF. In DNA form, the CDR3 reads TGTGCCAGCAGGGAGGGATTCTCTGGGGCCAACGTCCTGACTTTC.

This chain joins TRBV6-1 and TRBJ1-3, with TRBD1 matching 8 bases. V lost 3 bases, J lost 5 bases, and 3 bases stayed unmatched. Germline CDR1 and CDR2: MNHNS and SASEGT. The CDR3 extends over 14 amino acids. This CDR3 is CASSDRGLRNTIYF. CDR3 nucleotide sequence: TGTGCCAGCAGTGACAGGGGGCTGAGAAACACCATATATTTT.

This chain uses TRBV5-4 with TRBJ2-5; D call uncertain. The CDR3 consists of 13 residues. Trimming took 0 bases from V and 3 from J, leaving 6 bases between them. In germline, CDR1 is SGHNT, CDR2 YYREEE (reference sequence). The DNA for the CDR3 is TGTGCCAGCAGCTTGGTTCCAGAAGAGACCCAGTACTTC. Its translation: CASSLVPEETQYF.

The rearrangement uses TRBV6-1 and TRBJ2-1, with 9 bases matching TRBD1. With V trimmed by 3 bases and J by 2 bases, 2 bases remained unmatched. CDR3 size: 15 residues. Per germline, CDR1 MNHNS and CDR2 SASEGT. The CDR3 protein is CASSEGQGTYNEQFF. In nucleotides, the CDR3 is TGTGCCAGCAGTGAGGGACAGGGTACCTACAATGAGCAGTTCTTC.

The chain employs TRBV7-2 and TRBJ2-3; 10 bases map to TRBD2. The CDR3 totals 17 residues. V was clipped by 3 bases and J by 4 bases; unmatched bases: 10. Germline CDR1 SGHTA, CDR2 FQGNSA. The CDR3 DNA reads as TGTGCCAGCAGCTTGACAGGTAGCGGGAGGCGGGCAGATACGCAGTATTTT. It yields the protein CASSLTGSGRRADTQYF.

This chain connects TRBV6-6 to TRBJ2-7, with TRBD2 matching over 8 bases. V shed 2 bases, J shed 6 bases, and the junction held 6 bases outside the gene matches. CDR3 length equals 14 residues. Germline values: CDR1 MNHNY, CDR2 SVGAGI (reference sequence). As DNA, the CDR3 is TGTGCCAGCAGTTACGAGCGGGAGTCAGGCGAGCAGTACTTC. Protein: CASSYERESGEQYF.

The V call is TRBV5-4, the J call TRBJ1-2, with 7 bases identical to TRBD1. The CDR3 totals 16 residues. Germline V lookup: CDR1 SGHNT, CDR2 YYREEE (reference sequence). The trim removed 4 bases at V and 5 bases at J, leaving 14 bases unmatched. The CDR3 DNA follows: TGTGCCAGCAGCGCCGGCGGGACAGCTTCCCTTTATGGCTACACCTTC. Translating gives CASSAGGTASLYGYTF.

The table lists this clone with a count of one. V and J are TRBV29-1 and TRBJ2-1; tentatively, D is TRBD2 (7 bases). This CDR3 is 14 amino acids long. Trimming pared 4 bases from V and 0 bases from J, leaving 10 bases between. Germline V CDR1 and CDR2: SQVTM, ANQGSEA. DNA for the CDR3: TGCAGCGTTGCGGGGGGCAGCTCCTACAATGAGCAGTTCTTC. As protein: CSVAGGSSYNEQFF.

This clone turned up a few times. The chain uses TRBV4-1 and TRBJ2-3; 14 nucleotides align to TRBD2. CDR1 is MGHRA, CDR2 YSYEKL, per germline. The CDR3 sequence is 17 residues long. V lost 0 bases, J lost 5 bases, and 4 bases stayed unmatched. CDR3 bases: TGCGCCAGCAGCCAAGAAGGACTAGCGGGAGGAGGAGATACGCAGTATTTT. Encoded protein: CASSQEGLAGGGDTQYF.

The rearrangement links TRBV19 to TRBJ1-2; D is uncertain. CDR1 is LNHDA, CDR2 SQIVND, per germline (reference sequence). The CDR3 loop spans 14 amino acids. The V end lost 7 bases, the J end lost 3 bases, and 15 bases lay between the germline ends. The CDR3, as DNA: TGTGCCAGTACAGGTCATTGGGCAGACTATGGCTACACCTTC. Translation: CASTGHWADYGYTF. The complete variable domain, with remaining parts taken from reference TRBV19 and TRBJ1-2, reads DGGITQSPKYLFRKEGQNVTLSCEQNLNHDAMYWYRQDPGQGLRLIYYSQIVNDFQKGDIAEGYSVSREKKESFPLTVTSAQKNPTAFYLCASTGHWADYGYTFGSGTRLTVV.

This chain uses TRBV6-6 with TRBJ1-1; D ambiguous. In germline, CDR1 is MNHNY, CDR2 SVGAGI (reference sequence). The CDR3 totals 14 residues. V lost 7 bases, J lost 1 base, and 13 bases lay in between. The CDR3 DNA is TGTGCCAGCACGACCCCCCTAGAGAACACTGAAGCTTTCTTT. This codes for CASTTPLENTEAFF.

The chain joins TRBV5-6 to TRBJ2-3; TRBD2 might be the D (5 bases). Trimming removed 4 bases at V and 6 bases at J, with 15 bases between. CDR1 SGHDT and CDR2 YYEEEE come from the germline V gene. The CDR3 is 14 amino acids. CDR3: CASSPRGRSDTQYF. For the CDR3, the DNA is TGTGCCAGCAGCCCTCGGGGTAGATCGGATACGCAGTATTTT.

This clone was detected a few times. The chain links TRBV7-9 to TRBJ1-1; D gene unclear. The CDR3 runs 12 residues. Between the trimmed V and J ends, which lost 5 bases and 1 base, there was a span of 5 bases. Germline V lookup: CDR1 SEHNR, CDR2 FQNEAQ (reference sequence). The CDR3 protein is CASSAGNTEAFF. For the CDR3, the DNA is TGTGCCAGCAGCGCAGGGAACACTGAAGCTTTCTTT.

The chain recombines TRBV28 with TRBJ1-2; D unclear. The CDR3 totals 14 residues. V was clipped by 3 bases and J by 6 bases, with 14 bases between them. Germline V gene lookup returns CDR1 MDHEN and CDR2 SYDVKM. The CDR3 is CASSFRGSIHGYTF. CDR3 in DNA: TGTGCCAGCAGTTTCAGAGGTTCTATTCATGGCTACACCTTC.

The CDR3 loop is CASSHRGGDEKLFF. In DNA form, the CDR3 reads TGTGCCAGCAGCCACAGGGGAGGGGATGAAAAACTGTTTTTT. The chain employs TRBV4-2 and TRBJ1-4, with a weak D call TRBD1 (6 bases). V lost 3 bases and J lost 6, with 11 bases in between. Germline-derived CDR1 and CDR2 are LGHNA and YNFKEQ. The CDR3 runs 14 residues.

This sequence joins TRBV28 and TRBJ1-1; TRBD1 is a possible D gene (5 bases). V lost 3 bases, J lost 0 bases, and 11 bases lay in between. The germline CDR1 and CDR2 sequences are MDHEN and SYDVKM. The CDR3 contains 15 residues. Here the CDR3 reads CASSLGGTVNTEAFF. The CDR3 coding sequence is TGTGCCAGCAGTTTGGGAGGGACTGTGAACACTGAAGCTTTCTTT.

CDR3 protein: CASSSRQGQSYNEQFF. CDR3 bases: TGCGCCAGCAGCTCCCGACAGGGTCAATCCTACAATGAGCAGTTCTTC. The chain carries TRBV5-1 and TRBJ2-1; 7 nucleotides align to TRBD1. Trimming took 3 bases from V and 1 from J; bases not matched to a gene: 7. There are 16 residues in the CDR3. CDR1 and CDR2 from the germline V gene are SGHRS and YFSETQ.

This chain connects TRBV28 to TRBJ2-1; 7 bases map to TRBD2. The trim removed 3 bases at V and 6 bases at J, leaving 11 bases unmatched. The CDR3 spans 16 residues. Germline V gives CDR1 MDHEN, CDR2 SYDVKM. CDR3 nucleotides: TGTGCCAGCAGTTTTAGTTGGCTAGCGGACACCAATGAGCAGTTCTTC. It specifies CASSFSWLADTNEQFF.

With respect to this clone: Other DNA sequences within the sample encode an identical CDR3. This rearrangement joins TRBV5-4 to TRBJ2-5, with TRBD1 identical over 7 bases. The CDR3 is made up of 13 amino acids. The V segment lost 2 bases and the J segment 3 bases; nucleotides outside the gene matches: 1. Germline CDR1 is SGHNT and CDR2 is YYREEE (reference sequence). This CDR3 reads CASSFTGEETQYF. Here the CDR3 DNA reads TGTGCCAGCAGCTTTACAGGGGAAGAGACCCAGTACTTC.

This chain joins TRBV7-9 and TRBJ2-3, with 7 bases matching TRBD2. Germline V gene lookup returns CDR1 SEHNR and CDR2 FQNEAQ (reference sequence). CDR3 size: 14 residues. V was pared by 6 bases and J by 1 base, with 4 bases of the junction left unmatched. CDR3 protein: CASSSAGGTDTQYF. Here the CDR3 DNA reads TGTGCCAGCAGTAGTGCGGGGGGCACAGATACGCAGTATTTT.

The chain carries TRBV11-3 and TRBJ2-1; 10 bases map to TRBD2. V shed 7 bases and J 8 bases; nucleotides not matched to a gene: 11. This CDR3 is built from 15 residues. The germline CDR1 and CDR2 sequences are SGHNT and YENEEA. The CDR3 loop reads CASTRAGLAFDEQFF. CDR3 DNA sequence: TGTGCCAGCACCCGAGCGGGACTAGCGTTCGATGAGCAGTTCTTC.

The V call is TRBV11-2, the J call TRBJ2-7; D is undetermined. V was cut by 1 base and J by 0 bases, with 7 bases left in between. Germline lookup yields CDR1 SGHAT and CDR2 FQNNGV. The CDR3 has 14 amino acids. In nucleotides, the CDR3 is TGTGCCAGCAGCTTAGGCGGAAGCTCCTACGAGCAGTACTTC. As protein: CASSLGGSSYEQYF.

The genes are TRBV7-8 and TRBJ2-2; D is possibly TRBD2 (6 bases). Trimming removed 9 bases from V and 4 bases from J, with 15 bases in between. The CDR3 runs 14 residues. Germline V gives CDR1 SGHVS, CDR2 FQNEAQ. The chain's CDR3 is CASSRGRTTGELFF. The CDR3 DNA reads TGTGCCAGTTCGCGGGGCCGAACCACCGGGGAGCTGTTTTTT.

This clone has a handful of counts. The chain has TRBV14 and TRBJ1-4; TRBD1 might be the D (6 bases). Trimming removed 4 bases at V and 8 bases at J, with 17 bases between. The CDR3 covers 15 residues. Germline CDR1 and CDR2: SGHDN and FVKESK. The CDR3 DNA reads TGTGCCAGCAGCCGGCGATTGGGGGCAGGAGAAAAACTGTTTTTT. Its protein product is CASSRRLGAGEKLFF.

This sequence joins TRBV13 and TRBJ2-2; D is perhaps TRBD2 (5 bases). CDR3 length equals 15 residues. Trimming removed 2 bases at V and 3 bases at J, with 10 bases between. CDR1 is PRHDT, CDR2 FYEKMQ, per germline (reference sequence). The DNA for the CDR3 is TGTGCCAGCAGCTTAACTAGGCGGTACACCGGGGAGCTGTTTTTT. It codes for CASSLTRRYTGELFF. The whole variable domain, remainder taken from reference TRBV13 and TRBJ2-2, is AAGVIQSPRHLIKEKRETATLKCYPIPRHDTVYWYQQGPGQDPQFLISFYEKMQSDKGSIPDRFSAQQFSDYHSELNMSSLELGDSALYFCASSLTRRYTGELFFGEGSRLTVL.

The J gene is TRBJ1-6, the V gene TRBV6-4, with a possible D match to TRBD1 (6 bases). V was shortened by 6 bases and J by 9 bases, with 15 bases between the two germline ends. The CDR3 runs to 14 residues. CDR1 and CDR2 from the germline V gene are MRHNA and SNTAGT. CDR3 in DNA: TGTGCCAGCAGGTCCGGCAGGGGAATTTCACCCCTCCACTTT. It specifies CASRSGRGISPLHF.

The CDR3 nucleotides read TGTGCCAGCAGCTTAGGGACTAGCGGGTACACCGGGGAGCTGTTTTTT. This sequence encodes CASSLGTSGYTGELFF. The genes are TRBV7-9 and TRBJ2-2, with 11 nucleotides matching TRBD2. This CDR3 contains 16 residues. CDR1 SEHNR and CDR2 FQNEAQ come from the germline V gene (reference sequence). Trimming took 1 base from V and 3 from J; bases not matched to a gene: 1.

V is TRBV6-5 and J is TRBJ1-1; D gene ambiguous. Germline V gives CDR1 MNHEY, CDR2 SVGAGI. V was shortened by 2 bases and J by 4 bases, with 8 bases between the two germline ends. The CDR3 is 13 residues long. CDR3 loop: CASSYLLSTEAFF. Written as DNA, the CDR3 is TGTGCCAGCAGTTACCTCCTTTCCACTGAAGCTTTCTTT.

The V and J genes are TRBV11-2 and TRBJ2-7; TRBD2 is a possible D gene (6 bases). V was cut by 5 bases and J by 7 bases, with 18 bases left in between. This CDR3 has 14 residues. Germline loops: CDR1 SGHAT, CDR2 FQNNGV. Here the CDR3 reads CASSRGTLDVEQYF. DNA of the CDR3: TGTGCCAGCAGCCGCGGGACTCTGGACGTTGAGCAGTACTTC.